One sample yielded the 25 T cell receptor beta chains listed below, sequenced in a study of cytomegalovirus exposure and HLA in healthy donors. Vbeta (60) and Jbeta (13) primers were used in the PCR. Clones were read by immunoSEQ multiplex PCR, and TCRdb kept only the in-frame ones, dropping some. Of approximately 150,000 clones in the sample, about 80% were seen once. Sequenced material: PBMCs. Every receptor here comes from a man in his forties or fifties in good health and CMV-seronegative.

This clone occurred once. CDR3 in DNA: TGCGCCAGCGGGGGGACTAGCGGGAGGGCCATCGATACGCAGTATTTT. Translating gives CASGGTSGRAIDTQYF. This chain uses TRBV5-1 with TRBJ2-3; 16 bases align to TRBD2. CDR1 is SGHRS, CDR2 YFSETQ, per germline. This CDR3 has 16 residues. V lost 7 bases and J lost 6; bases outside the gene matches: 8.

This clone has just a few counts. V is TRBV6-1 and J is TRBJ1-1; TRBD1 might be the D (5 bases). The CDR3 spans 14 residues. The V and J ends lost 6 bases and 4 bases respectively, with 15 bases between them. CDR1 is MNHNS and CDR2 is SASEGT in the germline V gene. CDR3 in amino acids: CASRHGGESTEAFF. CDR3 DNA sequence: TGTGCCAGCAGACACGGGGGGGAGAGCACTGAAGCTTTCTTT.

The chain has TRBV5-6 and TRBJ2-3; 9 nucleotides match TRBD1. CDR1 is SGHDT, CDR2 YYEEEE, per germline. The length of the CDR3 is 17 residues. J lost 4 bases, V lost 0 bases, and 9 bases had no gene match. CDR3 in DNA: TGTGCCAGCAGCTTGGCCGGGACAGGGATTAATTCAGATACGCAGTATTTT. This sequence encodes CASSLAGTGINSDTQYF.

The rearrangement links TRBV6-5 to TRBJ2-7; D ambiguous. With 0 bases removed from V and 2 bases from J, the gap between germline ends came to 5 bases. The CDR3 has 13 residues. CDR1 MNHEY and CDR2 SVGAGI come from the germline V gene. The CDR3 loop reads CASSYSSPYEQYF. CDR3 DNA: TGTGCCAGCAGTTACTCTTCTCCCTACGAGCAGTACTTC.

V gene TRBV28 combines with J gene TRBJ2-7, with 7 nucleotides matching TRBD1. V gave up 6 bases and J gave up 3 bases; unmatched junction bases: 14. There are 16 residues in the CDR3. Germline-derived CDR1 and CDR2 are MDHEN and SYDVKM. The CDR3 is CASRTPRQGSFYEQYF. The CDR3 DNA reads as TGTGCCAGCAGGACCCCGCGACAGGGAAGTTTCTACGAGCAGTACTTC. The full variable domain, its missing parts supplied by reference TRBV28 and TRBJ2-7, is DVKVTQSSRYLVKRTGEKVFLECVQDMDHENMFWYRQDPGLGLRLIYFSYDVKMKEKGDIPEGYSVSREKKERFSLILESASTNQTSMYLCASRTPRQGSFYEQYFGPGTRLTVT.

Of note for this clone: One end of the junction varies from germline; a read error may be responsible. The rearrangement joins TRBV6-5 to TRBJ2-6; possible D gene TRBD1, 6 bases. CDR3 length: 15 residues. CDR1 is MNHEY and CDR2 is SVGAGI in the germline V gene. CDR3 nucleotide sequence: TGTGCCAGCAGATTGAGGGGGTCTGGGGCCAACGGCCTGACTTTC. This gives the protein CASRLRGSGANGLTF.

Points on this clone: Distinct nucleotide sequences in the sample also encode this CDR3. The V gene is TRBV5-1, the J gene TRBJ2-1, with D tentatively TRBD1 (5 bases). Germline loops: CDR1 SGHRS, CDR2 YFSETQ. Trimming cost V 0 bases and J 6 bases, with 7 bases left between them. This CDR3 has 13 residues. This CDR3 is CASSLDQGNEQFF. CDR3 nucleotide sequence: TGCGCCAGCAGCTTGGATCAGGGCAATGAGCAGTTCTTC.

Comments on this clone: Because it lacks the conserved phenylalanine or tryptophan at the end, this CDR3 is likely a read error. The limits of the CDR3 on the DNA are not certain, so only TCRdb's listed CDR3 is given. The CDR3 sequence is CASSFREGRFI. This chain links TRBV27 with TRBJ2-7; the D call TRBD2 from the table was never checked on the DNA. Looked up from germline, CDR1 is MNHEY and CDR2 is SMNVEV (reference sequence). The CDR3 is 11 residues long, ends included.

In this sample, this clone turned up a few times. V gene TRBV28 combines with J gene TRBJ1-2; possibly TRBD1 for D (6 bases). This CDR3 comprises 14 residues. Trimming took off 2 bases at V and 3 bases at J, with 10 bases between the two ends. Germline V CDR1 and CDR2: MDHEN, SYDVKM. CDR3 DNA sequence: TGTGCCAGCAGTTTAATTAAGGGGGACTATGGCTACACCTTC. Amino acid sequence: CASSLIKGDYGYTF.

The chain employs TRBV5-1 and TRBJ2-1; D is unresolved. CDR1 SGHRS and CDR2 YFSETQ come from the germline V gene. Trimming removed 0 bases at V and 9 bases at J, with 10 bases between. CDR3 size: 13 residues. Here the CDR3 DNA reads TGCGCCAGCAGCTTGGTGGAAGGCGGTGAGCAGTTCTTC. It encodes CASSLVEGGEQFF. Complete variable domain (other parts from reference TRBV5-1 and TRBJ2-1): KAGVTQTPRYLIKTRGQQVTLSCSPISGHRSVSWYQQTPGQGLQFLFEYFSETQRNKGNFPGRFSGRQFSNSRSEMNVSTLELGDSALYLCASSLVEGGEQFFGPGTRLTVL.

The chain is built from TRBV7-9 and TRBJ2-7; 7 nucleotides line up with TRBD2. V shed 0 bases and J 2 bases; nucleotides not matched to a gene: 4. The germline V gene encodes CDR1 SEHNR and CDR2 FQNEAQ (reference sequence). CDR3 length: 15 amino acids. The CDR3 loop reads CASSLAGGSPYEQYF. CDR3 bases: TGTGCCAGCAGCTTAGCCGGGGGGAGCCCCTACGAGCAGTACTTC.

The CDR3 protein is CASTGTGAYEQYF. CDR3 nucleotides: TGTGCCAGCACCGGGACAGGGGCCTACGAGCAGTACTTC. The V call is TRBV2, the J call TRBJ2-7, with TRBD1 matching over 10 bases. Germline CDR1 and CDR2: SNHLY and FYNNEI. The junction had 2 bases not matched to a gene; V was cut back by 7 bases and J by 2 bases. The CDR3 contains 13 residues.

This chain links TRBV28 with TRBJ2-5; 9 bases are a match to TRBD1. The J call may be wrong; the DNA end is better matched by TRBJ2-7. CDR3 length: 15 residues. Looked up from germline, CDR1 is MDHEN and CDR2 is SYDVKM. This CDR3 is CASRNIDRGTYEQYF. The CDR3 bases are TGTGCCAGCAGAAACATTGACAGGGGGACGTACGAGCAGTACTTC.

The chain employs TRBV4-1 and TRBJ2-7; 9 bases line up with TRBD2. Germline V gene sequence: CDR1 MGHRA, CDR2 YSYEKL. This CDR3 comprises 19 residues. The trim removed 0 bases at V and 0 bases at J, leaving 12 bases unmatched. The CDR3 region has the DNA TGCGCCAGCAGCCAAGACACGGCGCGGCTAGCGGGAAGCTCCTACGAGCAGTACTTC. Translation gives CASSQDTARLAGSSYEQYF.

This sequence joins TRBV19 and TRBJ2-5, with a tentative D call TRBD2 (6 bases). This CDR3 has 13 amino acids. Germline-derived CDR1 and CDR2 are LNHDA and SQIVND (reference sequence). The germline V and J ends were trimmed by 3 bases and 9 bases, with 14 bases remaining between them. The CDR3 nucleotides read TGTGCCAGTAGTATTGGGACCTCGGGGGCCCAGTACTTC. This codes for CASSIGTSGAQYF. The entire variable domain, with the rest obtained from reference TRBV19 and TRBJ2-5, is as follows: DGGITQSPKYLFRKEGQNVTLSCEQNLNHDAMYWYRQDPGQGLRLIYYSQIVNDFQKGDIAEGYSVSREKKESFPLTVTSAQKNPTAFYLCASSIGTSGAQYFGPGTRLLVL.

The J gene is TRBJ1-5, the V gene TRBV7-2; 8 bases are a match to TRBD1. The CDR3 extends over 16 amino acids. The junction had 2 bases not matched to a gene; V was cut back by 1 base and J by 0 bases. Germline V lookup: CDR1 SGHTA, CDR2 FQGNSA. CDR3 nucleotides: TGTGCCAGCAGCTTAGTGGGGACAGGTAGCAATCAGCCCCAGCATTTT. This encodes CASSLVGTGSNQPQHF.

Concerning this clone itself: The junction does not match germline at one end; this may be a read error. The chain uses TRBV2 and TRBJ1-2, with D unclear. This CDR3 has 12 residues. The germline CDR1 and CDR2 sequences are SNHLY and FYNNEI. CDR3 region: CASSESDYGYTF. The CDR3 nucleotides are TGTGCCAGCAGTGAATCAGACTACGGCTACACCTTC.

V gene TRBV11-2 combines with J gene TRBJ1-2; D not resolved. Germline V gives CDR1 SGHAT, CDR2 FQNNGV. Trimming took 5 bases from V and 7 from J, leaving 14 bases between them. This CDR3 is 13 amino acids long. The CDR3 bases are TGTGCCAGCAGCCTCGCCGCGTCCGGTGGCTACACCTTC. Translation gives CASSLAASGGYTF.

The chain employs TRBV19 and TRBJ2-3, with 12 bases aligning to TRBD2. J gave up 5 bases and V 5 bases, and 11 bases lay outside the gene matches. CDR3 length equals 17 residues. Germline CDR1 and CDR2: LNHDA and SQIVND (reference sequence). The CDR3 is CASSEALTSGSIDTQYF. CDR3 coding DNA: TGTGCCAGTAGTGAAGCGCTGACTAGCGGGAGTATAGATACGCAGTATTTT.

The CDR3 nucleotides are TGCGCCAGCAGCTCAACAGGGGGGGGCTATGGCTACACCTTC. This encodes CASSSTGGGYGYTF. The genes are TRBV5-1 and TRBJ1-2, with 8 bases that match TRBD1. Germline V CDR1 and CDR2: SGHRS, YFSETQ. The CDR3 has 14 amino acids. Losses at the gene ends were 3 bases for V and 4 bases for J; bases not matched to a gene: 5.

The V gene is TRBV10-2, the J gene TRBJ1-2; perhaps TRBD1 as D (6 bases). CDR1 and CDR2 (germline): WSHSY, SAAADI. Trimming cost V 7 bases and J 7 bases, with 16 bases left between them. The CDR3 has 13 amino acids. CDR3 protein: CASNQAGDGGYTF. CDR3 bases: TGCGCCAGCAATCAGGCAGGGGACGGTGGCTACACCTTC.

CDR3 sequence (DNA): TGTGCCAGCAGCAGCTCCGGGAGCACTAGCACAGATACGCAGTATTTT. Protein product: CASSSSGSTSTDTQYF. J is TRBJ2-3 and V is TRBV7-2; D perhaps matches TRBD2 (6 bases). CDR1 SGHTA and CDR2 FQGNSA come from the germline V gene. Trimming removed 5 bases at V and 0 bases at J, with 15 bases between. This CDR3 is 16 amino acids long.

This clone has just one count. The junction does not match germline at one end; this may be a read error. At the DNA level, this CDR3 is encoded by other sequences in the same sample as well. This chain connects TRBV4-2 to TRBJ2-7, with TRBD2 matching 11 bases. CDR3 length: 15 residues. Looked up from germline, CDR1 is LGHNA and CDR2 is YNFKEQ. CDR3 region: CASSQATSGSHEQYF. The CDR3 DNA reads TGTGCCAGCAGCCAAGCAACTAGCGGGAGTCACGAGCAATACTTC.

This clone occurred once. V and J are TRBV30 and TRBJ2-5, with 7 bases identical to TRBD1. The end of the DNA is better explained by TRBJ2-7, so the J call may be wrong. The V gene's germline CDR1 is GTSNPN and CDR2 SVGIG (reference sequence). There are 15 residues in the CDR3. In DNA, the CDR3 is TGTGCCTGGAGCAAAACGGACAGGAGGACCTACGAGCAGTACTTC. Protein: CAWSKTDRRTYEQYF.

The chain joins TRBV11-2 to TRBJ2-2; D unclear. The V end was cut by 0 bases, the J end by 5 bases, with 16 bases between. CDR3 size: 17 residues. Germline V gene data show CDR1 as SGHAT and CDR2 as FQNNGV. CDR3 bases: TGTGCCAGCAGCTTAGATCTGAGGAGTCCCGGGACCGGGGAGCTGTTTTTT. It codes for CASSLDLRSPGTGELFF.